This paragraph reports one T cell receptor (beta chain). Measured with immunoSEQ multiplex PCR; TCRdb has only the in-frame clones, and not every one. Of under 20,000 clones listed, 92% are singletons. This record comes from a study of lymphopenia after photon versus proton radiotherapy. Germline CDR1 is SGHKS and CDR2 is YYEKEE (reference sequence). With 4 bases removed from V and 0 bases from J, the gap between germline ends came to 20 bases. This CDR3 spans 18 amino acids. The chain combines TRBV5-5 with TRBJ1-5, with D uncertain. The clonotype comes from a woman aged 35 to 49 with cholangiocarcinoma. The starting material was peripheral blood, obtained from a patient treated with photon-based radiotherapy. CDR3 in DNA: TGTGCCAGCAGCAGCAGCGCACCGGACTCTTATAGCAATCAGCCCCAGCATTTT. Translating it yields CASSSSAPDSYSNQPQHF.